What follows are 14 T cell receptor beta chains derived from one specimen sequenced in a study of blood T cell repertoires in COVID-19. The assay was immunoSEQ multiplex PCR, and TCRdb's table has in-frame clones only and misses some. The sample yields about 320,000 clones, roughly 85% seen once. Sequenced: peripheral blood. Receptor source: a human donor in a cohort sampled during active COVID-19.

On this clone: Germline and junction disagree at one end, which may indicate a read error. The rearrangement uses TRBV2 and TRBJ2-4; no clear D. CDR1 and CDR2 from the germline V gene are SNHLY and FYNNEI. This CDR3 region has 11 residues. CDR3 residues: CASSAINIQYF. CDR3 nucleotides: TGTGCCAGCAGTGCCATAAACATTCAGTACTTC.

The chain's CDR3 is CAISEGARETQYF. The CDR3 DNA reads TGTGCCATCAGTGAGGGGGCCCGGGAGACCCAGTACTTC. This chain connects TRBV10-3 to TRBJ2-5, with D perhaps TRBD1 (5 bases). Trimming pared 2 bases from V and 5 bases from J, leaving 9 bases between. Germline CDR1 is ENHRY and CDR2 is SYGVKD. CDR3 length: 13 residues.

This chain links TRBV19 with TRBJ2-3, with D hard to call. The ends were cut back, 3 bases at V and 5 bases at J, with 9 bases in the middle. The CDR3 is made up of 13 amino acids. Per germline, CDR1 LNHDA and CDR2 SQIVND (reference sequence). CDR3 DNA: TGTGCCAGTAGTATTAATGAGCGAGATACGCAGTATTTT. Its protein product is CASSINERDTQYF.

The rearrangement uses TRBV7-2 and TRBJ1-2; 10 bases are shared with TRBD1. J lost 8 bases, V lost 5 bases, and 5 bases had no gene match. The CDR3 has 13 amino acids. The germline gives CDR1 SGHTA, CDR2 FQGNSA. The CDR3 region is CASSPGQGGGYTF. The DNA of the CDR3 is TGTGCCAGCAGCCCCGGACAGGGGGGGGGCTACACCTTC.

The rearrangement links TRBV21-1 to TRBJ1-2; no DNA check was done on the table's D call, TRBD1. TRBV21-1 is tagged as a pseudogene. The CDR3 runs to 13 residues. DNA of the CDR3: TGTGCCAGCAGCAGGGACAGGGGCTATGGCTACACCTTC. It yields the protein CASSRDRGYGYTF.

This clone occurred once. The chain is built from TRBV27 and TRBJ1-6; 7 bases are a match to TRBD1. In germline, CDR1 is MNHEY, CDR2 SMNVEV (reference sequence). This CDR3 region has 12 residues. V lost 6 bases, J lost 12 bases, and 5 bases stayed unmatched. This CDR3 reads CASRRDREPLHF. In DNA form, the CDR3 reads TGTGCCAGCAGACGAGACAGGGAACCCCTCCACTTT.

The CDR3 reads CASSLFSSRSYNEQFF. The CDR3 DNA reads TGTGCCAGCAGCCTATTTAGCAGTAGGTCCTACAATGAGCAGTTCTTC. This chain links TRBV7-9 with TRBJ2-1, with unresolved D. Germline-derived CDR1 and CDR2 are SEHNR and FQNEAQ (reference sequence). The CDR3 has 16 amino acids. V was shortened by 5 bases and J by 1 base, with 15 bases between the two germline ends.

The chain uses TRBV4-1 and TRBJ2-4; no definite D call. V lost 3 bases, J lost 0 bases, and 9 bases lay in between. CDR1 is MGHRA, CDR2 YSYEKL, per germline. This CDR3 comprises 15 residues. The CDR3 loop reads CASSHTQEAKNIQYF. CDR3 nucleotides: TGCGCCAGCAGCCATACCCAGGAAGCCAAAAACATTCAGTACTTC.

The chain carries TRBV5-1 and TRBJ1-2; D perhaps matches TRBD1 (5 bases). CDR3 length: 15 amino acids. V dropped 3 bases and J dropped 2 bases, with 14 bases sitting between them. Germline V gene data show CDR1 as SGHRS and CDR2 as YFSETQ. The CDR3 reads CASSSGDALNYGYTF. DNA for the CDR3: TGCGCCAGCAGCTCGGGGGACGCTTTAAACTATGGCTACACCTTC.

This chain links TRBV5-1 with TRBJ2-1, with unresolved D. Germline CDR1 reads SGHRS; CDR2 reads YFSETQ. V lost 1 base and J 7 bases, leaving 9 bases between the germline ends. This CDR3 region has 13 residues. CDR3 amino acids: CASSLRQENEQFF. CDR3 nucleotide sequence: TGCGCCAGCAGCTTGCGGCAGGAAAATGAGCAGTTCTTC.

The chain carries TRBV12-5 and TRBJ2-5; D is possibly TRBD2 (6 bases). The germline V gene encodes CDR1 LGHNT and CDR2 FRNRAP. Deletions cut 0 bases from V and 7 bases from J, with 15 bases between. CDR3 length equals 15 residues. CDR3 DNA sequence: TGTGCTAGTGGTTTGGTAGTAGGGACTCCGGGGACCCAGTACTTC. Its protein product is CASGLVVGTPGTQYF.

The J gene is TRBJ2-7, the V gene TRBV10-3, with D perhaps TRBD1 (6 bases). From germline, CDR1 is ENHRY and CDR2 SYGVKD. Trimming took off 4 bases at V and 0 bases at J, with 16 bases between the two ends. The CDR3 runs 16 residues. This CDR3 is CAISGNNGQSSYEQYF. The CDR3 bases are TGTGCCATCAGTGGAAACAACGGACAGAGCTCCTACGAGCAGTACTTC.

CDR3 coding DNA: TGCAGCGTTGAGGGCAGGATGAACACTGAAGCTTTCTTT. Translated: CSVEGRMNTEAFF. V usage is TRBV29-1 and J usage is TRBJ1-1, with D uncertain. The V and J ends lost 3 bases and 0 bases respectively, with 8 bases between them. CDR1 is SQVTM, CDR2 ANQGSEA, per germline. The CDR3 spans 13 residues.

The table lists this clone with a count of one. The chain combines TRBV9 with TRBJ2-1, with 9 bases aligning to TRBD2. Germline CDR1 SGDLS, CDR2 YYNGEE. The junction had 17 bases not matched to a gene; V was cut back by 2 bases and J by 2 bases. The CDR3 sequence is 20 residues long. The CDR3 DNA sequence: TGTGCCAGCAGCGTTATTAGCGGGGGCCCACGTTCGGCTCCCTACAATGAGCAGTTCTTC. Its translation: CASSVISGGPRSAPYNEQFF.